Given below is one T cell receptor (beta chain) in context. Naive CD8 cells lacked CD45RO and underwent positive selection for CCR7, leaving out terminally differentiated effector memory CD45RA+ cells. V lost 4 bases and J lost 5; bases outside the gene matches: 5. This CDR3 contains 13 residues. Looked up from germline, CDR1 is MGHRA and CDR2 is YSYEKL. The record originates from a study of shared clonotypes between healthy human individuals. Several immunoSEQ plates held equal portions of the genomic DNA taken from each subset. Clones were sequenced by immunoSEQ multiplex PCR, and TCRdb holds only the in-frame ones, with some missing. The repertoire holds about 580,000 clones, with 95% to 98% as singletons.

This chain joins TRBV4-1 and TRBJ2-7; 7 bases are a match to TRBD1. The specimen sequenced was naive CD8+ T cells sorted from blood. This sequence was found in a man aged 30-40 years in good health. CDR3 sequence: CASSLRTGHEQYF. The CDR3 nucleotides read TGCGCCAGCAGCCTACGGACAGGCCACGAGCAGTACTTC.